The TCR beta chain under discussion was sequenced for a study of Graves' ophthalmopathy and Graves' hyperthyroidism. CDR1 and CDR2 (germline): DFQATT, SNEGSKA (reference sequence). This CDR3 is 14 amino acids long. Diagnosis relied on clinical symptoms, serum thyroxine, TRAb, thyroid ultrasound and orbital computed tomography. Study-wide findings and caveats: Blood shared most expanded thyroid clonotypes above 0.001 frequency.

This clonotype was detected many times. Its specificity is unknown. Amplification targeted the TCR beta CDR3 regions, with RNA transcripts as the source material. An opening RT-PCR round employed HTBI primers and preceded a second-round multiplex PCR. TCRdb fed the multiplex PCR reads into MiXCR, producing one record per CDR3 protein. The data show 350,000 to 450,000 distinct CDR3 sequences, with under 25% seen just once and around 3.2% held by the top ten. The specimen sequenced was peripheral blood. The chain recombines TRBV20-1 with TRBJ1-1; 7 positions match TRBD1. The receptor was derived from a woman between 18 and 29 years old with stable Graves' hyperthyroidism. Here the CDR3 reads CSPLVGTENTEAFF. CDR3 DNA: TGCAGCCCATTAGTTGGGACAGAGAACACTGAAGCTTTCTTT.